The rows below give T cell receptor beta chains drawn from one sample of a study of fetal regulatory T cell absence and autoimmunity. The repertoire was sequenced with immunoSEQ multiplex PCR; TCRdb's copy has only in-frame clones and lacks some. The sample holds about 46,000 clones, roughly 80% seen once. The sequencing sample was made of cord blood. Every receptor here comes from a newborn boy with IPEX syndrome. Both conserved end residues are part of each CDR3. The D gene is left open where the match is weak. Some rows mark clone size as missing; the rest say once, few, many or name a class of expanded clone.

>.|.|TRBV7-2|TRBJ2-5
TGTGCCAGCAGCACGCGGACCCTTGCCCGGAGGCGACAAGAGACCCAGTACTTC
CASSTRTLARRRQETQYF
>once|.|TRBV4-1|TRBJ1-4
TGCGCCAGCAGCTACGCCGGGACGAAGGAAAAACTGTTTTTT
CASSYAGTKEKLFF
>few|TRBD2|TRBV7-2|TRBJ2-7
TGTGCCAGCAGCTTAGATGCTAGCGGTGCCTACGAGCAGTACTTC
CASSLDASGAYEQYF
>.|.|TRBV6-1|TRBJ2-5
TGTGCCAGCAGTGGGACAGTCCAAGAGACCCAGTACTTC
CASSGTVQETQYF
>once|TRBD2|TRBV27|TRBJ2-1
TGTGCCAGCAGCCGGACTAGCGGTCACAATGAGCAGTTCTTC
CASSRTSGHNEQFF
>once|TRBD2|TRBV11-3|TRBJ2-3
TGTGCCAGCTCCCACGTGCGGGGGAGCACAGATACGCAGTATTTT
CASSHVRGSTDTQYF
>.|TRBD1|TRBV19|TRBJ1-2
TGTGCCAGTGCGGACAGGGGGTATGGCTACACCTTC
CASADRGYGYTF
>.|.|TRBV4-3|TRBJ2-1
TGCGCCAGCAGCCAAGCCCGGACGGGCCGTCCCTACAATGAGCAGTTCTTC
CASSQARTGRPYNEQFF
>.|TRBD1|TRBV2|TRBJ1-5
TGTGCCAGCAGTGTTCTAGGACAGGATAGCAATCAGCCCCAGCATTTT
CASSVLGQDSNQPQHF
>.|.|TRBV30|TRBJ1-5
TGTGCCTGGAGTAGACAGGGCAATCAGCCCCAGCATTTT
CAWSRQGNQPQHF
>.|TRBD2|TRBV14|TRBJ2-1
TGTGCCAGCAGCCAAGAGGGACTAGCGGGATACAATGAGCAGTTCTTC
CASSQEGLAGYNEQFF
>.|TRBD1|TRBV6-5|TRBJ1-1
TGTGCCAGCAGTTACGGGACAGGGACCTTAGGGACTGAAGCTTTCTTT
CASSYGTGTLGTEAFF
>.|.|TRBV27|TRBJ2-1
TGTGCCAGCAGTCTCCTACGACTCTCGTACAATGAGCAGTTCTTC
CASSLLRLSYNEQFF
>.|.|TRBV6-1|TRBJ2-7
TGTGCCAGCAGTGAAGGGTGGGGCCTACCGGGCGAGCAGTACTTC
CASSEGWGLPGEQYF
>.|TRBD2|TRBV4-1|TRBJ2-7
TGCGTCAGCAGCCAAGAGGAGCGGGGGGAGTTAAGATTCTACGAGCAGTACTTC
CVSSQEERGELRFYEQYF
>.|.|TRBV7-6|TRBJ2-3
TGTGCCAGCAGCTTCGCAGTCACAGATACGCAGTATTTT
CASSFAVTDTQYF
>.|.|TRBV4-1|TRBJ1-1
TGCGCCAGCAGCCACCTAAACATGAACACTGAAGCTTTCTTT
CASSHLNMNTEAFF
>.|TRBD1|TRBV11-2|TRBJ1-4
TGTGCCAGCAGCGTTTGGACAGGGGGCTTCACTAATGAAAAACTGTTTTTT
CASSVWTGGFTNEKLFF
>.|.|TRBV20-1|TRBJ1-2
TGCAGTGCTAGAGGGAGGGAAGGCTACACCTTC
CSARGREGYTF
>.|.|TRBV10-3|TRBJ2-1
TGTGCCATCAGTGAGTTGGCGGGATGGTCCAATGAGCAGTTCTTC
CAISELAGWSNEQFF
>.|TRBD2|TRBV7-2|TRBJ2-7
TGTGCCAGCAGCTTAGTCCCTTCTAGCGGGGGGGCCACCGTTGGCGAGCAGTACTTC
CASSLVPSSGGATVGEQYF
>.|.|TRBV9|TRBJ2-3
TGTGCCAGCAGCGTACAGGGCACAGATACGCAGTATTTT
CASSVQGTDTQYF
>.|TRBD2|TRBV7-8|TRBJ2-5
TGTGCCAGCAGCGCAGGGACTAGCGGGAGCAAAGAGACCCAGTACTTC
CASSAGTSGSKETQYF
>.|.|TRBV5-1|TRBJ2-1
TGCGCCAGCACCCCGGGACCCAGTTTGGATGAGCAGTTCTTC
CASTPGPSLDEQFF
>.|.|TRBV9|TRBJ2-7
TGTGCCAGCAGCGTAGGGTCGGGGACTTTCACCTACGAGCAGTACTTC
CASSVGSGTFTYEQYF
>.|TRBD2|TRBV4-2|TRBJ2-2
TGTGCCAGCAGCTCCAGGGTAGCGGGAGGGGCCGGGGAGCTGTTTTTT
CASSSRVAGGAGELFF
>.|.|TRBV27|TRBJ2-3
TGTGCCAGCAGTTTACGGGGTTATGGGAGCACAGATACGCAGTATTTT
CASSLRGYGSTDTQYF